What follows is one T cell receptor beta chain and its context. Its binding antigen is unknown. Base qualities are not at hand, and no much larger clone is one base apart. The data stem from a study of blood T cell repertoires in COVID-19 (TCRdb year 2020). Broadly, across the study: Samples from collaborators originated in the United States, Italy and Spain and spanned both the acute and convalescent phases of COVID-19. The repertoires were released in a freely available public database meant as a resource for research on the immune response to SARS-CoV-2. The material from the prospective study consisted of cDNA or gDNA derived from T cells, B-cell-depleted T cells, or PBMCs. The samples were drawn from the first 160 participants of the ongoing ImmuneRACE study and from some 1,300 subjects provided by 6 global collaborators. Deeply sampled blood TCRbeta repertoires from subjects exposed to, actively infected with, or recovered from COVID-19 were included in the dataset. The sample metadata nearly always contained a de-identified subject ID, COVID-19 status, age in years and sex. HLA class I and class II types, where available, came from metadata supplied by the sample provider rather than from assay-based typing. The investigation overall reported the following: The amount of clinical and demographic metadata varied by source and participant and was provided uncurated.

The junction carries 13 bases between V and J, which are trimmed by 8 bases and 0 bases respectively. CDR1 and CDR2 were assigned from the germline V gene (reference sequence) as LNHDA and SQIVND. The CDR3 numbers 15 residues from cysteine through phenylalanine. This entry keeps only the CDR3 DNA: 45 bases, framed from base 1. TCRbeta CDR3 regions were amplified from genomic DNA using the immunoSEQ Assay, a bias-controlled multiplex PCR. Per the source publication's procedure: The number of nucleated cells in each sample was estimated from the amplification of reference gene primers within the assay. To quantify the absolute abundance of each unique TCRbeta CDR3 rearrangement, sequence reads were collapsed and filtered. For each sample, productive Simpson clonality was calculated as the square root of Simpson's diversity index over productive rearrangements. Held by TCRdb, this immuneACCESS table contains in-frame sequences only and omits some clones. Under half of the omission traces to an unresolved V gene where checked; the cause of the rest is unknown. The V and J calls and clone size were taken over from that table, and D and trimming were inferred from the DNA. This sample is represented by 53,000 or so clones; approximately 91% of them were singletons. 3.1% of the sample belongs to the ten largest clones.

Each collaborating institution followed its own protocols to collect whole blood in K2EDTA tubes. Collaborator samples were shipped for TCRbeta analysis as frozen whole blood, isolated PBMCs, or DNA extracted from either sample type. Recombination connected TRBV19 to TRBJ2-2; the D gene is unclear. The specimen was peripheral blood. The source is a human donor in a cohort sampled during active COVID-19. The CDR3 reads CASLSGSANTGELFF. The nucleotide sequence is given as TGTGCCAGTCTTTCGGGTTCCGCGAACACCGGGGAGCTGTTTTTT.